One T cell receptor (beta chain) is described in this entry. Its antigen is unknown. No per-base quality is available; no much larger clone lies one base away. The sample comes from a study of OX40 agonist ivuxolimab in advanced cancers. Background for the entire study: Ivuxolimab, which targeted the costimulatory receptor OX40 (CD134), was an agonistic, fully human IgG2 monoclonal antibody. Intravenous ivuxolimab was administered to patients every 2 weeks at six dose levels: 0.01, 0.1, 0.3, 1.5, 3 and 10 mg/kg. Of the approximately 54 patients in dose escalation, some 20 had hepatocellular carcinoma, some 15 had melanoma, 9 had renal cell carcinoma and 9 had head and neck cancer. A male proportion of 75% to 85% and a mean age of approximately 60 years, ranging from roughly 23 to 90, were recorded for the dose-escalation cohort. Prior anti-PD-1, anti-PD-L1 or anti-CTLA-4 therapy was permitted, and roughly two fifths of dose-escalation patients had received checkpoint inhibitors. Three dose-escalation patients achieved partial responses, one with hepatocellular carcinoma and two with cutaneous melanoma. Peripheral TCRbeta sequencing aimed to test whether ivuxolimab altered TCR sequence diversity and caused clonal T-cell expansion. The monotherapy dose-escalation portion (N ≈ 50 patients) of the phase I ivuxolimab trial is reported in the paper. Study-level results and caveats: The antigen specificity of the peripheral T cells that underwent clonal expansion was not determined. Low levels of normalized T-cell clonal expansion were also seen in some patients who did not respond. In the 0.1-3.0 mg/kg groups, partial responders were among the patients with the lowest normalized peripheral clonal expansion, particularly in CD8+ T cells. At doses from 0.1 to 3.0 mg/kg, clonal expansion was seen in both CD4+ and CD8+ blood T cells between baseline and week 6. After ivuxolimab, CD8+ T cells had more expanded clones than CD4+ T cells on average.

V lost 5 bases and J lost 2 bases, and the count of bases not matched to a germline gene is 4. CDR1 MDHEN and CDR2 SYDVKM are derived from the germline V gene. Its CDR3 holds 15 amino acids, cysteine through phenylalanine. Here the CDR3 DNA is all that survives: 45 bases in frame from base 1. The trial excluded patients who had a history of autoimmune disease or were on systemic immunosuppression. Peripheral blood for TCR sequencing was collected from all dose cohorts at baseline, on cycle 4 day 1, and on cycle 7 day 1. Samples came from an open-label, multicenter, first-in-human phase I dose-escalation trial of ivuxolimab. Adults with locally advanced or metastatic head and neck squamous cell, hepatocellular, melanoma or renal cell carcinoma were enrolled in the trial. Before TCR sequencing, CD4+ T cells and CD8+ T cells were sorted from peripheral blood as separate populations. Genomic DNA was extracted from sorted cells for sequencing of the TCRbeta CDR3 region. The immunoSEQ Assay was used for sequencing of TCRbeta CDR3 regions. TCRdb took this table from immuneACCESS and kept in-frame rearrangements with V and J called. Such tables lack part of the clones; where checked against another copy, unresolved V genes explain under half of the gap, and the rest is unexplained. Across this sample there are fewer than 45,000 clones, with around four fifths seen only once. About 2.7% of the sample goes to the ten largest clones.

Source: CD4+ or CD8+ T cells sorted from blood, taken in a trial of the OX40 agonist ivuxolimab. Recombination joined TRBV28 with TRBJ2-1, and 9 junctional nucleotides match TRBD1. The origin of this receptor is an adult with an advanced solid tumor such as melanoma, head and neck, liver or kidney cancer. The CDR3 loop reads CASSVGQGPYNEQFF. Here is the DNA: TGTGCCAGCAGTGTGGGACAGGGCCCCTACAATGAGCAGTTCTTC.